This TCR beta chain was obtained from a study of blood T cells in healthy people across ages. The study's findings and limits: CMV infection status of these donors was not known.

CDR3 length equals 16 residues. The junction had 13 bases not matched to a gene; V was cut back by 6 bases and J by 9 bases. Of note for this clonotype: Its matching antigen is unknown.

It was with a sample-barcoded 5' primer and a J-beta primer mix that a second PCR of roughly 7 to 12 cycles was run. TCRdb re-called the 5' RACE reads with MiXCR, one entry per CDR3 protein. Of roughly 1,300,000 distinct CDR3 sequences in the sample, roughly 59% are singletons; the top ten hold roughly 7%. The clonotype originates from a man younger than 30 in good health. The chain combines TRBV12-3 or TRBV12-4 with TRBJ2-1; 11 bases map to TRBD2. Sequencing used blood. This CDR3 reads CASRLYTSGGGLEQFF. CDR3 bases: TGTGCCAGCAGACTTTATACTAGCGGGGGCGGTCTTGAGCAGTTCTTC.